This T cell receptor (beta chain) originates from a study of cytomegalovirus exposure and HLA in healthy donors. The repertoire was sequenced with immunoSEQ multiplex PCR; TCRdb's copy has only in-frame clones and lacks some. This table has some 120,000 clones, just under 90% appearing once. The CDR3 length is 11 residues. Germline assignment: CDR1 SNHLY and CDR2 FYNNEI. V lost 10 bases and J 6 bases, leaving 12 bases between the germline ends. Study findings and constraints: Accounts indicate the classifier identified cytomegalovirus status with strong specificity and sensitivity. Most TCR sequences showed up rarely, but some public TCRs showed up in many donors. The investigators catalogued 150 or so TCR beta chains as cytomegalovirus-associated. As confirmed in vitro, a few CMV-associated chains were specific for CMV antigens.

On this clone: Its antigen remains unknown.

The clonotype comes from a man aged 30 to 45 in good health and CMV-seronegative. The chain recombines TRBV2 with TRBJ1-2; D is unclear. Material for sequencing was PBMCs. The CDR3 here is CATPSGHGYTF. As DNA, the CDR3 is TGTGCCACCCCGTCTGGGCATGGCTACACCTTC.